This is a list of T cell receptor beta chains from one sample in a study of blood T cell repertoires in COVID-19. Sequencing was performed with immunoSEQ multiplex PCR; in TCRdb, only in-frame clones are kept and a portion is missing. The sample lists approximately 270,000 clones, 80% to 90% occurring once. Sequencing input: PBMCs or T cells enriched from blood (not recorded which). The source is a woman in her 30s with acute COVID-19. Both conserved end residues are part of each CDR3. Each record gives: V gene, J gene, CDR3 protein.

TRBV5-3,TRBJ2-1,CARSSGTSKNNEQFF
TRBV27,TRBJ2-7,CASRRTGSYEQYF
TRBV19,TRBJ1-6,CASTPGDRSNNSPLHF
TRBV6-6,TRBJ1-3,CASSTPGGIGNTIYF
TRBV9,TRBJ2-1,CASSEGGYLAGGGNEQFF
TRBV28,TRBJ2-7,CASSLDRAVYEQYF
TRBV20-1,TRBJ2-7,CSASRWSNGEQYF
TRBV7-3,TRBJ2-3,CASSLMASGGTDTQYF
TRBV9,TRBJ1-2,CASSVGQGKDVGYGYTF
TRBV9,TRBJ2-3,CASKGGPSTDTQYF
TRBV6-5,TRBJ1-6,CASGETVYNSPLHF
TRBV30,TRBJ1-6,CAWSVTGFINSPLHF
TRBV19,TRBJ1-1,CASSRQGAVTAFF
TRBV9,TRBJ2-5,CASSQTSGTETQYF
TRBV2,TRBJ2-1,CASSEAGTSGGREQFF
TRBV27,TRBJ2-7,CASSFSRGPNVYEQYF
TRBV5-5,TRBJ2-1,CASSYSSGSSYNEQFF
TRBV7-3,TRBJ2-2,CASSSPQGVRTGELFF
TRBV24-1,TRBJ2-1,CATSDLSSGKANEQFF
TRBV2,TRBJ2-6,CASSVGGAGANVLTF
TRBV4-1,TRBJ2-2,CASSLGTSGSGSGELFF
TRBV6-2/TRBV6-3,TRBJ2-7,CASSELAGGSHEQYF
TRBV15,TRBJ2-7,CATSRDNLGQGAVEQYF
TRBV5-5,TRBJ2-1,CASSLGGSYNEQFF
TRBV25-1,TRBJ1-2,CASSAGDSAGYGYTF
TRBV2,TRBJ2-3,CASSEGRADTQYF
TRBV11-1,TRBJ2-1,CASSFELFYNEQFF
TRBV2,TRBJ1-5,CASSGSGGTQPQHF